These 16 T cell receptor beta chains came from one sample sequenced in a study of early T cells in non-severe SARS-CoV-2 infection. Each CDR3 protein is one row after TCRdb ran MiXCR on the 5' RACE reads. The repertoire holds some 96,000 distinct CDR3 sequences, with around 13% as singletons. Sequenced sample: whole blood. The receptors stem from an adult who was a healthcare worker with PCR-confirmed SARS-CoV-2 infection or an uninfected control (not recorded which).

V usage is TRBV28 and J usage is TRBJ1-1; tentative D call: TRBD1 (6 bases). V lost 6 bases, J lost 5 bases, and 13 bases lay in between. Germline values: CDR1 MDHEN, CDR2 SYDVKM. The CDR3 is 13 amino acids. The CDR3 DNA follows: TGTGCCAGCAGAGAACGGGGGCGGACTGAAGCTTTCTTT. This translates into CASRERGRTEAFF.

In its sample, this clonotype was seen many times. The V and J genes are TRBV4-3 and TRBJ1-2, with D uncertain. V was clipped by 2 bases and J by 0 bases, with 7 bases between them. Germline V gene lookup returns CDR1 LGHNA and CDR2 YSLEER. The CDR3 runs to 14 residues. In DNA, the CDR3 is TGCGCCAGCAGCCAACCCGGAGCTAACTATGGCTACACCTTC. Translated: CASSQPGANYGYTF.

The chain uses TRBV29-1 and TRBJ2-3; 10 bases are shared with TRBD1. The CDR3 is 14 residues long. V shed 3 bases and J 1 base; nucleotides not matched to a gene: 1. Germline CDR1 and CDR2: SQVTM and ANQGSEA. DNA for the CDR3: TGCAGCGTTGATGGGACAGGGGGCACAGATACGCAGTATTTT. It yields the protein CSVDGTGGTDTQYF.

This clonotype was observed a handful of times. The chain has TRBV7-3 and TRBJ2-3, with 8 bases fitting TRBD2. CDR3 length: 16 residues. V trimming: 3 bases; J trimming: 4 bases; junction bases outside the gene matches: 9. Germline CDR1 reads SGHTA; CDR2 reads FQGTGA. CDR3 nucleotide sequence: TGTGCCAGCAGCTTCACTGGCGGGGGGAACTCAGATACGCAGTATTTT. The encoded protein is CASSFTGGGNSDTQYF.

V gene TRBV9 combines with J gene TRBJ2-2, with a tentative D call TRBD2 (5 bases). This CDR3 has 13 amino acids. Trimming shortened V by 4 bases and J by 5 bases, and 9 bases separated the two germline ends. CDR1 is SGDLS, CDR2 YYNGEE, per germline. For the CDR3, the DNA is TGTGCCAGCAGCCCCCGGGAAACCGGGGAGCTGTTTTTT. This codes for CASSPRETGELFF.

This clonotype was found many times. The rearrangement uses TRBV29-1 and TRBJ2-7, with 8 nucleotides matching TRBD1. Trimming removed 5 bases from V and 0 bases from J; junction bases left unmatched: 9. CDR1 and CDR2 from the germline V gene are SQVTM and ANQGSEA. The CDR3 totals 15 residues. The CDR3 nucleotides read TGCAGCGTTTCAGGGGGCGCAGGAACCTCCTACGAGCAGTACTTC. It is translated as CSVSGGAGTSYEQYF.

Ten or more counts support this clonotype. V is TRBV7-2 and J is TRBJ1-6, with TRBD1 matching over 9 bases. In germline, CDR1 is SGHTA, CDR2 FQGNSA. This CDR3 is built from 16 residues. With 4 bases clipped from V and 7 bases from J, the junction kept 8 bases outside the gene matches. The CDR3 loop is CASSYTGGAENSPLHF. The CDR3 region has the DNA TGTGCCAGCAGCTACACAGGGGGCGCCGAGAATTCACCCCTCCACTTT.

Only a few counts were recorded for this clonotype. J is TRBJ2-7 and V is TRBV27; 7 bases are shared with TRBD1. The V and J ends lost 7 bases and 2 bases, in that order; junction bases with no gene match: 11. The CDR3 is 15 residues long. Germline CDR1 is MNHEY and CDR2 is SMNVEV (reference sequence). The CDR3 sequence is CASTLRTGPTYEQYF. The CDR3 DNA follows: TGTGCCAGCACCCTCCGGACAGGACCCACCTACGAGCAGTACTTC.

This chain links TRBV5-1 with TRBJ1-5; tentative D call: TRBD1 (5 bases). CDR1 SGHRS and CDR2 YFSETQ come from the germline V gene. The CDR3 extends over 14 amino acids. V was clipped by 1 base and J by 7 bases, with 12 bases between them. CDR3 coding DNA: TGCGCCAGCAGCTTGTCGCAGGGTGGCCAGCCCCAGCATTTT. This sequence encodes CASSLSQGGQPQHF.

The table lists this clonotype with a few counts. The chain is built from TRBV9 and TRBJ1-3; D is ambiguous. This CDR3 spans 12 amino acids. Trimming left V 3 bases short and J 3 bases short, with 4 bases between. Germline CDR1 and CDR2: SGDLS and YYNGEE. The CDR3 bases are TGTGCCAGCAGCGCGAATGGAAACACCATATATTTT. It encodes CASSANGNTIYF.

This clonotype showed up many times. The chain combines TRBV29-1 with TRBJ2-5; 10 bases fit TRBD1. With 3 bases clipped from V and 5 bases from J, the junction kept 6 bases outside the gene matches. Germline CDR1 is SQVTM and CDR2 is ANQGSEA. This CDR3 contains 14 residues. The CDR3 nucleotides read TGCAGCGTTGAGGCGACAGGGGGCGGTGAGACCCAGTACTTC. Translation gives CSVEATGGGETQYF.

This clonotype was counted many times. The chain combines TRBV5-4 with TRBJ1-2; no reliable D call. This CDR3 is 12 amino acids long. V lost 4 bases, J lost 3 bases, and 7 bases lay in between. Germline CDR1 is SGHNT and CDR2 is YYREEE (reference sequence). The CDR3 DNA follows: TGTGCCAGCAGCAAACGATACTATGGCTACACCTTC. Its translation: CASSKRYYGYTF.

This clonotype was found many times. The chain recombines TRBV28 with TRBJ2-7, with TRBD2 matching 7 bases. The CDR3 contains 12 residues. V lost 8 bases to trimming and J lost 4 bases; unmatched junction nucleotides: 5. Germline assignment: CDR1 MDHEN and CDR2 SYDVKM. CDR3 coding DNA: TGTGCCAGCGGAGTCGGGGGGTACGAGCAGTACTTC. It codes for CASGVGGYEQYF.

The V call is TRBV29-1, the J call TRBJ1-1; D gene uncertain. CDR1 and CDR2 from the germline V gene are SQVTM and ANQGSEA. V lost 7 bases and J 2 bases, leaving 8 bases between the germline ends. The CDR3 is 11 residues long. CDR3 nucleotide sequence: TGCAGCGGAAGACAAAACACTGAAGCTTTCTTT. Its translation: CSGRQNTEAFF.

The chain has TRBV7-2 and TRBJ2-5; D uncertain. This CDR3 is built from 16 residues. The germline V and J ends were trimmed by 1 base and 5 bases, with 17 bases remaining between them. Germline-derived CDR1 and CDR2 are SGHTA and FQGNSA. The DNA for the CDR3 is TGTGCCAGCAGCTTAGGTCTTGGTGCGGTGGGTGAGACCCAGTACTTC. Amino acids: CASSLGLGAVGETQYF.

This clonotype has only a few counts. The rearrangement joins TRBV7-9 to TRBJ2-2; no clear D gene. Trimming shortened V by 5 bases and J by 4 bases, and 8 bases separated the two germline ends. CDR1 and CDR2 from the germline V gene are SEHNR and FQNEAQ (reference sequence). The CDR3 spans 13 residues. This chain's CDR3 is CASSPEATGELFF. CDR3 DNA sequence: TGTGCCAGCAGCCCCGAGGCCACCGGGGAGCTGTTTTTT.